These 18 T cell receptor beta chains originate from one sample sequenced in a study of beta chain features in type 1 diabetes. Every bit of the isolated RNA underwent reverse transcription, so sequencing read expressed TCRB transcripts. Repertoires were generated with immunoSEQ multiplex PCR, while TCRdb's copy carries only in-frame clones and drops some. The table lists about 360,000 clones, 10% to 15% of them singletons. Sample: naive CD4+ T cells from blood. The source of these receptors is a man between 18 and 29 years old in good health.

This clone appeared a few times. The chain uses TRBV5-1 and TRBJ2-3; the D gene is possibly TRBD1 (6 bases). V was pared by 4 bases and J by 2 bases, with 11 bases between. CDR3 length: 14 residues. Germline V gene data show CDR1 as SGHRS and CDR2 as YFSETQ. Here the CDR3 DNA reads TGCGCCAGCAGCCAAGGACAGAACACAGATACGCAGTATTTT. It codes for CASSQGQNTDTQYF.

This clone was seen more than once but under ten times. The genes are TRBV25-1 and TRBJ2-2; no definite D call. V lost 3 bases, J lost 3 bases, and 8 bases lay in between. The CDR3 spans 14 residues. Germline CDR1 and CDR2: MGHDK and SYGVNS. This CDR3 is CASSDKLYTGELFF. Here the CDR3 DNA reads TGTGCCAGCAGTGACAAACTCTACACCGGGGAGCTGTTTTTT. The full variable domain, in which reference TRBV25-1 and TRBJ2-2 provide the parts outside the CDR3, is EADIYQTPRYLVIGTGKKITLECSQTMGHDKMYWYQQDPGMELHLIHYSYGVNSTEKGDLSSESTVSRIRTEHFPLTLESARPSHTSQYLCASSDKLYTGELFFGEGSRLTVL.

This rearrangement joins TRBV6-6 to TRBJ2-3; possible D gene TRBD2, 5 bases. The V end lost 5 bases, the J end lost 0 bases, and 9 bases lay between the germline ends. The CDR3 is made up of 14 amino acids. Looked up from germline, CDR1 is MNHNY and CDR2 is SVGAGI (reference sequence). CDR3 amino acids: CASSRWTSTDTQYF. In nucleotides, the CDR3 is TGTGCCAGCAGTCGATGGACTAGCACAGATACGCAGTATTTT.

The chain is built from TRBV28 and TRBJ2-1; D uncertain. This CDR3 contains 13 residues. Germline V gene sequence: CDR1 MDHEN, CDR2 SYDVKM. The V end lost 5 bases, the J end lost 0 bases, and 5 bases lay between the germline ends. The chain's CDR3 is CASSLSSYNEQFF. The CDR3 DNA reads TGTGCCAGCAGTCTTAGCTCCTACAATGAGCAGTTCTTC.

This clone was counted between two and nine times. V gene TRBV5-1 combines with J gene TRBJ2-2, with D unclear. Trimming shortened V by 0 bases and J by 4 bases, and 10 bases separated the two germline ends. Germline CDR1 is SGHRS and CDR2 is YFSETQ. The length of the CDR3 is 15 residues. The CDR3 is CASSLGARSTGELFF. The CDR3 coding sequence is TGCGCCAGCAGCTTGGGCGCGCGAAGCACCGGGGAGCTGTTTTTT.

The chain couples TRBV5-1 to TRBJ2-2; 9 bases agree with TRBD1. CDR3 size: 15 residues. Germline V gene data show CDR1 as SGHRS and CDR2 as YFSETQ. With 1 base clipped from V and 7 bases from J, the junction kept 5 bases outside the gene matches. The DNA of the CDR3 is TGCGCCAGCAGCTTGCGGGACAGGGCGAGCGGGGAGCTGTTTTTT. This sequence encodes CASSLRDRASGELFF. The full variable domain, completed using reference TRBV5-1 and TRBJ2-2, is KAGVTQTPRYLIKTRGQQVTLSCSPISGHRSVSWYQQTPGQGLQFLFEYFSETQRNKGNFPGRFSGRQFSNSRSEMNVSTLELGDSALYLCASSLRDRASGELFFGEGSRLTVL.

The chain joins TRBV7-2 to TRBJ2-7; 8 bases are shared with TRBD1. The germline gives CDR1 SGHTA, CDR2 FQGNSA. CDR3 length: 14 residues. V gave up 8 bases and J gave up 6 bases; unmatched junction bases: 12. This chain's CDR3 is CASGAPGGWPEQYF. The CDR3, as DNA: TGTGCCAGCGGCGCCCCAGGGGGCTGGCCCGAGCAGTACTTC. The entire variable domain, with the rest obtained from reference TRBV7-2 and TRBJ2-7, is as follows: GAGVSQSPSNKVTEKGKDVELRCDPISGHTALYWYRQSLGQGLEFLIYFQGNSAPDKSGLPSDRFSAERTGGSVSTLTIQRTQQEDSAVYLCASGAPGGWPEQYFGPGTRLTVT.

The rearrangement uses TRBV30 and TRBJ1-5; D possibly corresponds to TRBD1 (5 bases). CDR3 length equals 14 residues. Trimming took 0 bases from V and 7 from J, leaving 13 bases between them. Germline-derived CDR1 and CDR2 are GTSNPN and SVGIG (reference sequence). Here the CDR3 reads CAWSVAGIGQPQHF. As DNA, the CDR3 is TGTGCCTGGAGTGTCGCAGGGATCGGCCAGCCCCAGCATTTT.

This clone was counted only a few times. The rearrangement links TRBV18 to TRBJ2-7; possible D gene TRBD2, 5 bases. The CDR3 extends over 11 amino acids. The V end lost 4 bases, the J end lost 7 bases, and 8 bases lay between the germline ends. Germline V gene sequence: CDR1 KGHSH, CDR2 LQKENI. CDR3 loop: CASSQGGEQYF. The CDR3 nucleotides read TGTGCCAGCTCACAGGGCGGGGAGCAGTACTTC.

The chain employs TRBV5-1 and TRBJ2-3; possible D gene TRBD1, 5 bases. The CDR3 spans 15 residues. Trimming took 3 bases from V and 2 from J, leaving 13 bases between them. Germline V gene lookup returns CDR1 SGHRS and CDR2 YFSETQ. The CDR3 nucleotides read TGCGCCAGCAGCTACTTAGGGGCCGCCACAGATACGCAGTATTTT. This gives the protein CASSYLGAATDTQYF.

This clone showed up just a few times. This chain links TRBV4-3 with TRBJ2-1; D is undetermined. The CDR3 is made up of 13 amino acids. Trimming stripped 5 bases from V and 7 bases from J, with 12 bases between. Germline values: CDR1 LGHNA, CDR2 YSLEER. DNA of the CDR3: TGCGCCAGCAGCTTCGTACCCGGGAATGAGCAGTTCTTC. Protein product: CASSFVPGNEQFF.

There are a few counts of this clone. The chain links TRBV19 to TRBJ2-3, with TRBD1 identical over 11 bases. CDR3 length: 14 residues. Germline V gene sequence: CDR1 LNHDA, CDR2 SQIVND (reference sequence). Trimming cost V 5 bases and J 5 bases; bases outside gene matches: 3. Written as DNA, the CDR3 is TGTGCCAGTAGTTCGGGACAGGGGGTAGATACGCAGTATTTT. Translation gives CASSSGQGVDTQYF.

This clone occurred a few times. CDR3 nucleotide sequence: TGTGCCAGCTCACCCCCGGGACAGATCTACGAGCAGTACTTC. Translation: CASSPPGQIYEQYF. The V call is TRBV18, the J call TRBJ2-7; 7 bases fit TRBD1. The junction had 5 bases not matched to a gene; V was cut back by 3 bases and J by 3 bases. The CDR3 loop spans 14 amino acids. Germline values: CDR1 KGHSH, CDR2 LQKENI.

The V and J genes are TRBV19 and TRBJ1-2, with 9 bases lining up with TRBD1. Unmatched junction bases numbered 11, after V lost 8 bases and J lost 4 bases. The CDR3 length is 15 residues. CDR1 LNHDA and CDR2 SQIVND come from the germline V gene (reference sequence). The CDR3 DNA follows: TGTGCCAGTCGGACACAGGGGGCCCGCGGCTATGGCTACACCTTC. Translation gives CASRTQGARGYGYTF. Full variable domain (remainder filled in from reference TRBV19 and TRBJ1-2): DGGITQSPKYLFRKEGQNVTLSCEQNLNHDAMYWYRQDPGQGLRLIYYSQIVNDFQKGDIAEGYSVSREKKESFPLTVTSAQKNPTAFYLCASRTQGARGYGYTFGSGTRLTVV.

The chain joins TRBV4-3 to TRBJ2-1; 9 nucleotides match TRBD2. The CDR3 length is 16 residues. Germline values: CDR1 LGHNA, CDR2 YSLEER. V was pared by 1 base and J by 3 bases, with 4 bases of the junction left unmatched. CDR3 bases: TGCGCCAGCAGCCAAGGGGGTAGCGGGGGCTACAATGAGCAGTTCTTC. The encoded protein is CASSQGGSGGYNEQFF.

In its sample, this clone was seen a few times. The gene calls are TRBV28 and TRBJ1-3; D might be TRBD1 (5 bases). CDR1 MDHEN and CDR2 SYDVKM come from the germline V gene. Trimming stripped 7 bases from V and 1 base from J, with 11 bases between. This CDR3 is 14 amino acids long. The CDR3 region has the DNA TGTGCCAGCACCATGGGGGGATCTGGAAACACCATATATTTT. Amino acids: CASTMGGSGNTIYF.

The chain employs TRBV18 and TRBJ2-1, with 9 bases identical to TRBD2. Looked up from germline, CDR1 is KGHSH and CDR2 is LQKENI. The CDR3 is 16 residues long. After removal of 3 bases from V and 7 bases from J, the junction contained 10 bases not matched to a gene. The CDR3 DNA follows: TGTGCCAGCTCACCGATCTTAGCGGGAGCCGGGAATGAGCAGTTCTTC. Protein product: CASSPILAGAGNEQFF.

This chain connects TRBV5-4 to TRBJ1-4; D is uncertain. Germline values: CDR1 SGHNT, CDR2 YYREEE (reference sequence). Trimming shortened V by 0 bases and J by 6 bases, and 6 bases separated the two germline ends. The CDR3 totals 13 residues. CDR3 in DNA: TGTGCCAGCAGCTTGGACGGGGATGAAAAACTGTTTTTT. Protein: CASSLDGDEKLFF.